The 32 T cell receptor beta chains below come from one sample, sequenced in a study of T cells after yellow fever vaccination. TCRdb re-called the 5' RACE reads with MiXCR, one entry per CDR3 protein. Of over 300,000 distinct CDR3 sequences listed, about 4% are singletons. This specimen was PBMCs, taken 5 days after the yellow fever booster vaccination. The receptors were sampled from a man aged 18 to 30 who received the YFV17D yellow fever vaccine.

The CDR3 region has the DNA TGCAGCGTGGCCGGAACAGGGGATTCACCCCTCCACTTT. Translating it yields CSVAGTGDSPLHF. This sequence joins TRBV29-1 and TRBJ1-6; 7 bases align to TRBD1. The CDR3 covers 13 residues. The germline CDR1 and CDR2 sequences are SQVTM and ANQGSEA. V lost 6 bases and J lost 8; bases outside the gene matches: 7.

The chain couples TRBV25-1 to TRBJ1-3; D possibly corresponds to TRBD1 (5 bases). CDR1 is MGHDK, CDR2 SYGVNS, per germline. V lost 7 bases to trimming and J lost 4 bases, with 17 bases between them. There are 15 residues in the CDR3. CDR3 bases: TGTGCCAGCAAAGGGCCAGGGCCTTCGGGAAACACCATATATTTT. Its translation is CASKGPGPSGNTIYF.

The chain recombines TRBV5-4 with TRBJ1-1, with 9 bases fitting TRBD1. CDR1 is SGHNT and CDR2 is YYREEE in the germline V gene (reference sequence). The V segment lost 4 bases and the J segment 4 bases; nucleotides outside the gene matches: 5. The CDR3 has 14 residues. The CDR3 coding sequence is TGTGCCAGCAGCCGGACAGGGGTTGCCACTGAAGCTTTCTTT. Its translation is CASSRTGVATEAFF. Full variable domain (missing parts from reference TRBV5-4 and TRBJ1-1): ETGVTQSPTHLIKTRGQQVTLRCSSQSGHNTVSWYQQALGQGPQFIFQYYREEENGRGNFPPRFSGLQFPNYSSELNVNALELDDSALYLCASSRTGVATEAFFGQGTRLTVV.

At least ten counts were recorded for this clonotype. This rearrangement joins TRBV20-1 to TRBJ2-1; either TRBD1 or TRBD2 may supply D (5 bases each). V was pared by 1 base and J by 6 bases, with 13 bases between. This CDR3 is built from 14 residues. Germline CDR1 reads DFQATT; CDR2 reads SNEGSKA (reference sequence). The CDR3 sequence is CSARVRTGGNEQFF. Written as DNA, the CDR3 is TGCAGTGCTAGAGTCCGTACTGGGGGCAATGAGCAGTTCTTC.

The chain combines TRBV7-3 with TRBJ2-3; unclear D gene. CDR1 and CDR2 from the germline V gene are SGHTA and FQGTGA. V was cut by 3 bases and J by 6 bases, with 13 bases left in between. The CDR3 sequence is 14 residues long. The CDR3 DNA sequence: TGTGCCAGCAGCTTGGAGACTTCCAGTGATACGCAGTATTTT. This codes for CASSLETSSDTQYF.

This clonotype was counted many times. The J gene is TRBJ2-1, the V gene TRBV4-1, with no clear D. This CDR3 region has 16 residues. Germline CDR1 is MGHRA and CDR2 is YSYEKL. V lost 0 bases and J 6 bases, leaving 15 bases between the germline ends. The CDR3 DNA follows: TGCGCCAGCAGCCAAGATTTAATGACACAGACCAATGAGCAGTTCTTC. This encodes CASSQDLMTQTNEQFF.

The chain is built from TRBV9 and TRBJ1-2; possible D gene TRBD1, 5 bases. From germline, CDR1 is SGDLS and CDR2 YYNGEE. The CDR3 runs 15 residues. Trimming removed 0 bases from V and 5 bases from J, with 14 bases in between. CDR3 loop: CASSVGGPGPYGYTF. CDR3 DNA: TGTGCCAGCAGCGTAGGAGGTCCGGGGCCATATGGCTACACCTTC.

V is TRBV21-1 and J is TRBJ1-6; the D call TRBD1 from the table was never checked on the DNA. TRBV21-1 is listed as a pseudogene. This CDR3 comprises 14 residues. The CDR3 is CASRTGAYNSPLHF. In DNA form, the CDR3 reads TGTGCCAGCAGGACAGGGGCATATAATTCACCCCTCCACTTT.

V is TRBV10-3 and J is TRBJ2-5; D is perhaps TRBD1 (6 bases). V shed 6 bases and J shed 4 bases, with 9 bases lying between them. Germline assignment: CDR1 ENHRY and CDR2 SYGVKD. CDR3 length equals 12 residues. CDR3 region: CAISGDTETQYF. Here the CDR3 DNA reads TGTGCCATCAGCGGGGACACAGAGACCCAGTACTTC.

This chain connects TRBV29-1 to TRBJ2-5, with D perhaps matching TRBD1 or TRBD2 (5 bases each). V was clipped by 6 bases and J by 5 bases, with 22 bases between them. This CDR3 spans 15 amino acids. Germline V lookup: CDR1 SQVTM, CDR2 ANQGSEA. This CDR3 is CSVDSSRGPRETQYF. For the CDR3, the DNA is TGCAGCGTCGACTCGAGCCGGGGCCCTCGGGAGACCCAGTACTTC.

There are a few counts of this clonotype. The gene calls are TRBV19 and TRBJ2-2; TRBD2 might be the D (5 bases). Germline CDR1 and CDR2: LNHDA and SQIVND (reference sequence). V was cut by 3 bases and J by 7 bases, with 9 bases left in between. The CDR3 consists of 13 residues. The CDR3 loop reads CASSIRGDGELFF. The CDR3, as DNA: TGTGCCAGTAGTATCCGGGGAGACGGGGAGCTGTTTTTT.

The rearrangement uses TRBV20-1 and TRBJ2-6; a possible D gene is TRBD1 (6 bases). The germline V gene encodes CDR1 DFQATT and CDR2 SNEGSKA (reference sequence). The CDR3 consists of 17 residues. Trimming stripped 5 bases from V and 1 base from J, with 18 bases between. The CDR3 region is CSAVRSAGESGANVLTF. Written as DNA, the CDR3 is TGCAGTGCTGTGAGATCAGCAGGGGAATCTGGGGCCAACGTCCTGACTTTC.

The J gene is TRBJ1-5, the V gene TRBV12-3 or TRBV12-4; D perhaps matches TRBD1 (5 bases). The CDR3 is made up of 14 amino acids. V gave up 3 bases and J gave up 3 bases, with 9 bases separating them. Here the CDR3 reads CASSFGGVNQPQHF. CDR3 nucleotide sequence: TGTGCCAGCAGTTTCGGGGGAGTCAATCAGCCCCAGCATTTT.

This clonotype turned up a few times. The gene calls are TRBV20-1 and TRBJ1-5, with a tentative D call TRBD1 (5 bases). Germline CDR1 DFQATT, CDR2 SNEGSKA (reference sequence). The V gene lost 2 bases and the J gene lost 7 bases, with 15 bases spanning the gap. CDR3 length: 14 residues. This CDR3 is CSARNPRGEQPQHF. The CDR3 nucleotides read TGCAGTGCTAGAAACCCACGAGGGGAGCAGCCCCAGCATTTT.

This clonotype was observed a few times. This rearrangement joins TRBV12-3 or TRBV12-4 to TRBJ2-1; TRBD1 matches at 10 bases. The CDR3 runs to 15 residues. Trimming cost V 2 bases and J 8 bases; bases outside gene matches: 6. The CDR3 is CASSLRTGGYHEQFF. As DNA, the CDR3 is TGTGCCAGCAGTTTAAGGACAGGGGGGTATCATGAGCAGTTCTTC.

The V and J genes are TRBV7-2 and TRBJ2-1, with D maybe TRBD2 (5 bases). The germline V and J ends were trimmed by 1 base and 7 bases, with 14 bases remaining between them. Looked up from germline, CDR1 is SGHTA and CDR2 is FQGNSA. The CDR3 sequence is 15 residues long. The CDR3 here is CASSLDGVLRNEQFF. For the CDR3, the DNA is TGTGCCAGCAGCTTAGACGGGGTCCTGAGGAATGAGCAGTTCTTC.

The V gene is TRBV29-1, the J gene TRBJ2-1; D not resolved. CDR1 is SQVTM and CDR2 is ANQGSEA in the germline V gene. V was clipped by 0 bases and J by 8 bases, with 11 bases between them. The CDR3 spans 13 residues. As DNA, the CDR3 is TGCAGCGTTGAAGATCGATACATCCATGAGCAGTTCTTC. It specifies CSVEDRYIHEQFF.

This clonotype was seen more than once but under ten times. This chain connects TRBV5-4 to TRBJ1-6, with D possibly being TRBD1 (5 bases). CDR3 size: 14 residues. Germline-derived CDR1 and CDR2 are SGHNT and YYREEE (reference sequence). V was clipped by 4 bases and J by 9 bases, with 14 bases between them. CDR3 DNA: TGTGCCAGCAGCGTGGAGGGGTTCAGTTCACCCCTCCACTTT. Its translation: CASSVEGFSSPLHF.

This clonotype has a handful of counts. The V call is TRBV5-1, the J call TRBJ2-6; D may be TRBD2 (5 bases). The germline V gene encodes CDR1 SGHRS and CDR2 YFSETQ. The CDR3 extends over 15 amino acids. Between the trimmed V and J ends, which lost 0 bases and 2 bases, there was a span of 6 bases. CDR3: CASSLERAGANVLTF. In DNA, the CDR3 is TGCGCCAGCAGCTTGGAGAGGGCTGGGGCCAACGTCCTGACTTTC. Full variable domain (rest looked up from reference TRBV5-1 and TRBJ2-6): KAGVTQTPRYLIKTRGQQVTLSCSPISGHRSVSWYQQTPGQGLQFLFEYFSETQRNKGNFPGRFSGRQFSNSRSEMNVSTLELGDSALYLCASSLERAGANVLTFGAGSRLTVL.

This clonotype was seen only a few times. The genes are TRBV5-1 and TRBJ2-7; possibly TRBD1 for D (5 bases). Trimming shortened V by 0 bases and J by 10 bases, and 17 bases separated the two germline ends. The length of the CDR3 is 14 residues. CDR1 and CDR2 from the germline V gene are SGHRS and YFSETQ. Here the CDR3 reads CASSLGSRPGIQYF. CDR3 DNA: TGCGCCAGCAGCTTGGGTAGTCGTCCAGGGATCCAGTACTTC.

The chain is built from TRBV4-1 and TRBJ1-4; a weak D match, TRBD1 (5 bases). Germline CDR1 reads MGHRA; CDR2 reads YSYEKL. Trimming pared 0 bases from V and 7 bases from J, leaving 15 bases between. This CDR3 is 16 amino acids long. The CDR3, as DNA: TGCGCCAGCAGCCAAGATTCGGGAGCTGGGGGTGAAAAACTGTTTTTT. Protein: CASSQDSGAGGEKLFF.

This clonotype came up a few times. V gene TRBV7-2 combines with J gene TRBJ2-5, with D maybe TRBD1 (6 bases). Trimming shortened V by 3 bases and J by 5 bases, and 13 bases separated the two germline ends. There are 14 residues in the CDR3. Germline CDR1 and CDR2: SGHTA and FQGNSA. The DNA of the CDR3 is TGTGCCAGCAGCTTCCAAGGGGGTGGGGAGACCCAGTACTTC. This gives the protein CASSFQGGGETQYF.

The V and J genes are TRBV5-1 and TRBJ1-2, with D maybe TRBD1 (5 bases). V gave up 0 bases and J gave up 4 bases, with 10 bases separating them. The germline gives CDR1 SGHRS, CDR2 YFSETQ. The CDR3 is made up of 14 amino acids. CDR3 sequence: CASSLVRGSYGYTF. CDR3 nucleotides: TGCGCCAGCAGCTTGGTACGGGGGAGCTATGGCTACACCTTC.

This clonotype has a handful of counts. This sequence joins TRBV5-1 and TRBJ2-7, with 8 bases lining up with TRBD2. The CDR3 length is 14 residues. The germline gives CDR1 SGHRS, CDR2 YFSETQ. Germline trimming cut 0 bases from V and 4 bases from J; bases unmatched to any gene: 3. CDR3 in DNA: TGCGCCAGCAGCTTGGAAGCGGGGGATTACGAGCAGTACTTC. This codes for CASSLEAGDYEQYF.

This clonotype came up many times. The chain couples TRBV5-1 to TRBJ2-4; possible D gene TRBD1, 5 bases. The CDR3 is 14 amino acids. Germline V CDR1 and CDR2: SGHRS, YFSETQ. The V end was cut by 0 bases, the J end by 7 bases, with 11 bases between. The CDR3 coding sequence is TGCGCCAGCAGCTTGGATGGCAGGGTGAACATTCAGTACTTC. Encoded protein: CASSLDGRVNIQYF.

This clonotype was picked up many times. The chain employs TRBV24-1 and TRBJ2-1, with TRBD2 matching over 11 bases. J was trimmed by 8 bases and V by 9 bases; bases with no gene match: 17. CDR3 length: 17 amino acids. The V gene's germline CDR1 is KGHDR and CDR2 SFDVKD. The CDR3 DNA sequence: TGTGCCACCGTTGGGAGGCACCGTAGCGGGGGGGACCATGAGCAGTTCTTC. Its translation: CATVGRHRSGGDHEQFF.

The rearrangement links TRBV12-3 or TRBV12-4 to TRBJ2-5; maybe TRBD2 (5 bases). Trimming removed 4 bases from V and 0 bases from J, with 9 bases in between. The CDR3 has 14 amino acids. The CDR3 DNA reads as TGTGCCAGCAGTTCCCCCGGGAACCAAGAGACCCAGTACTTC. Its translation: CASSSPGNQETQYF.

This clonotype was recorded a few times. The chain couples TRBV18 to TRBJ2-3; the D gene is possibly TRBD1 (6 bases). The CDR3 has 15 amino acids. Germline V gene data show CDR1 as KGHSH and CDR2 as LQKENI. V was cut by 4 bases and J by 1 base, with 12 bases left in between. The CDR3 nucleotides are TGTGCCAGCTCACAACAGGGCACCGGCACAGATACGCAGTATTTT. Its protein product is CASSQQGTGTDTQYF.

This clonotype was seen at least ten times. CDR3 nucleotides: TGCGCCAGCAGCGCCGACCCGACCTCCGGGTTAAGCTATGGCTACACCTTC. As protein: CASSADPTSGLSYGYTF. The chain employs TRBV5-1 and TRBJ1-2; unclear D gene. The germline V gene encodes CDR1 SGHRS and CDR2 YFSETQ. Deletions cut 4 bases from V and 4 bases from J, with 23 bases between. The CDR3 extends over 17 amino acids. Variable domain in full (rest from reference TRBV5-1 and TRBJ1-2): KAGVTQTPRYLIKTRGQQVTLSCSPISGHRSVSWYQQTPGQGLQFLFEYFSETQRNKGNFPGRFSGRQFSNSRSEMNVSTLELGDSALYLCASSADPTSGLSYGYTFGSGTRLTVV.

This rearrangement joins TRBV4-1 to TRBJ2-3; 7 bases match TRBD2. With V trimmed by 3 bases and J by 2 bases, 8 bases remained unmatched. The CDR3 covers 16 residues. The germline V gene has CDR1 MGHRA and CDR2 YSYEKL. The CDR3 bases are TGCGCCAGCAGCCAGCGGGGCCTAGCGGACACAGATACGCAGTATTTT. This gives the protein CASSQRGLADTDTQYF.

The CDR3 spells CASSSGQGATEAFF. The CDR3 DNA reads TGTGCCAGCAGCTCGGGACAGGGTGCCACTGAAGCTTTCTTT. The chain links TRBV5-4 to TRBJ1-1, with TRBD1 matching over 9 bases. The V segment lost 3 bases and the J segment 4 bases; nucleotides outside the gene matches: 4. CDR3 size: 14 residues. The germline V gene has CDR1 SGHNT and CDR2 YYREEE (reference sequence).

The chain couples TRBV20-1 to TRBJ2-3; 10 positions match TRBD2. Trimming at V came to 4 bases and at J to 4 bases, leaving 8 bases not matched to a gene. Germline CDR1 DFQATT, CDR2 SNEGSKA (reference sequence). The CDR3 contains 15 residues. DNA for the CDR3: TGCAGTGCTAAGTTCAGCGGGGGGGCCTCAGATACGCAGTATTTT. Residues: CSAKFSGGASDTQYF.